This T cell receptor beta chain originates from a study of control samples from healthy donors and cancer patients. V was pared by 2 bases and J by 7 bases, with 3 bases of the junction left unmatched. This CDR3 has 13 residues. CDR1 GTSNPN and CDR2 SVGIG come from the germline V gene (reference sequence). Profiled with immunoSEQ multiplex PCR; TCRdb holds only in-frame clones, not every one. Of 95,000 to 100,000 clones in the sample, around 89% were seen once. The sequencing input was blood. The sequence derives from a man between 25 and 39 years old in good health. The chain employs TRBV30 and TRBJ1-4, with 8 bases lining up with TRBD1. CDR3 region: CAWSRDRFEKLFF. The CDR3 DNA sequence: TGTGCCTGGAGTAGGGACAGGTTTGAAAAACTGTTTTTT.